A single sample gave rise to the 27 T cell receptor beta chains below, sequenced in a study of blood T cell repertoires in COVID-19. Using immunoSEQ multiplex PCR, the repertoire was profiled, and TCRdb retains in-frame clones only, with some absent. The sample holds about 260,000 clones; roughly 88% are singletons and the top ten take around 9.6%. Source material: peripheral blood. The receptors were gathered from a woman aged 70 to 79 with COVID-19, enrolled during active disease.

V is TRBV7-3 and J is TRBJ1-2, with 8 bases aligning to TRBD1. The CDR3 length is 15 residues. Losses at the gene ends were 5 bases for V and 4 bases for J; bases not matched to a gene: 9. The germline V gene encodes CDR1 SGHTA and CDR2 FQGTGA. The CDR3 reads CASSPPRQGSYGYTF. CDR3 sequence (DNA): TGTGCCAGCAGCCCGCCCCGACAGGGGAGCTATGGCTACACCTTC.

The chain carries TRBV6-5 and TRBJ2-4; 8 nucleotides line up with TRBD2. Germline assignment: CDR1 MNHEY and CDR2 SVGAGI. This CDR3 spans 14 amino acids. Unmatched junction bases numbered 8, after V lost 5 bases and J lost 8 bases. The CDR3, as DNA: TGTGCCAGCAGTAGGGGACTAGTTACAGACATTCAGTACTTC. Translating gives CASSRGLVTDIQYF.

The chain joins TRBV5-6 to TRBJ2-1; 9 nucleotides align to TRBD2. V was pared by 0 bases and J by 7 bases, with 8 bases of the junction left unmatched. CDR3 length: 16 amino acids. CDR1 and CDR2 from the germline V gene are SGHDT and YYEEEE. CDR3 nucleotides: TGTGCCAGCAGCTTGGATAGCGGGAGTGGTGGGAATGAGCAGTTCTTC. The encoded protein is CASSLDSGSGGNEQFF.

V and J are TRBV24-1 and TRBJ1-5; D may be TRBD1 (5 bases). The CDR3 has 16 amino acids. CDR1 and CDR2 from the germline V gene are KGHDR and SFDVKD. Trimming pared 4 bases from V and 6 bases from J, leaving 18 bases between. CDR3 in amino acids: CATSEGTPGGTQPQHF. The CDR3 DNA reads as TGTGCCACCAGTGAGGGGACTCCCGGAGGGACTCAGCCCCAGCATTTT.

V and J are TRBV5-1 and TRBJ2-6; 7 bases are shared with TRBD1. J gave up 0 bases and V 6 bases, and 6 bases lay outside the gene matches. The CDR3 consists of 16 residues. Germline V gene lookup returns CDR1 SGHRS and CDR2 YFSETQ. This CDR3 reads CASKGTAPSGANVLTF. CDR3 in DNA: TGCGCCAGCAAGGGGACAGCCCCCTCTGGGGCCAACGTCCTGACTTTC.

The chain recombines TRBV28 with TRBJ1-6; TRBD1 aligns across 7 bases. The germline gives CDR1 MDHEN, CDR2 SYDVKM. Trimming at V came to 8 bases and at J to 6 bases, leaving 10 bases not matched to a gene. CDR3 length: 15 amino acids. This CDR3 reads CASGARTGANSPLHF. Written as DNA, the CDR3 is TGTGCCAGCGGGGCGAGGACAGGAGCTAATTCACCCCTCCACTTT. The complete variable domain, with remaining parts taken from reference TRBV28 and TRBJ1-6, reads DVKVTQSSRYLVKRTGEKVFLECVQDMDHENMFWYRQDPGLGLRLIYFSYDVKMKEKGDIPEGYSVSREKKERFSLILESASTNQTSMYLCASGARTGANSPLHFGNGTRLTVT.

This rearrangement joins TRBV2 to TRBJ1-2; D is perhaps TRBD1 (6 bases). The germline V gene encodes CDR1 SNHLY and CDR2 FYNNEI. The CDR3 extends over 10 amino acids. The ends were cut back, 8 bases at V and 8 bases at J, with 9 bases in the middle. This CDR3 is CASGTWGYTF. The CDR3 bases are TGTGCCAGCGGGACATGGGGCTACACCTTC.

The chain couples TRBV19 to TRBJ1-5, with D hard to call. The ends were cut back, 5 bases at V and 1 base at J, with 6 bases in the middle. There are 13 residues in the CDR3. Germline CDR1 reads LNHDA; CDR2 reads SQIVND (reference sequence). The CDR3 bases are TGTGCCAGTAGTCCAGAAAGCAATCAGCCCCAGCATTTT. It specifies CASSPESNQPQHF.

The V gene is TRBV28, the J gene TRBJ1-5; TRBD1 might be the D (6 bases). Germline V gene data show CDR1 as MDHEN and CDR2 as SYDVKM. The CDR3 is 14 residues long. The germline V and J ends were trimmed by 8 bases and 9 bases, with 20 bases remaining between them. CDR3 in amino acids: CASLRPRGGRPQHF. The CDR3 nucleotides are TGTGCCAGCCTCAGGCCCAGGGGCGGACGGCCCCAGCATTTT.

This chain links TRBV3-1 (or the pseudogene TRBV3-2) with TRBJ1-3; 10 nucleotides agree with TRBD1. The CDR3 is 16 amino acids. V was pared by 5 bases and J by 0 bases, with 4 bases of the junction left unmatched. The germline V gene has CDR1 LGHDT and CDR2 YNNKEL (reference sequence). DNA of the CDR3: TGTGCCAGCAGCTGGGGACAGGGGAGCTCTGGAAACACCATATATTTT. This codes for CASSWGQGSSGNTIYF.

This clone was seen a few times. The CDR3 sequence: CASSLFGFQNNSPLHF. The CDR3 DNA sequence: TGTGCCAGCAGCTTATTCGGGTTTCAAAACAATTCACCCCTCCACTTT. The chain couples TRBV7-2 to TRBJ1-6; D is undetermined. V was cut by 2 bases and J by 7 bases, with 15 bases left in between. CDR3 size: 16 residues. Germline CDR1 SGHTA, CDR2 FQGNSA. Full variable domain (outside the CDR3, taken from reference TRBV7-2 and TRBJ1-6): GAGVSQSPSNKVTEKGKDVELRCDPISGHTALYWYRQSLGQGLEFLIYFQGNSAPDKSGLPSDRFSAERTGGSVSTLTIQRTQQEDSAVYLCASSLFGFQNNSPLHFGNGTRLTVT.

Details on this clone: A junction boundary mismatches the germline segment, possibly from a read error. The chain uses TRBV7-7 and TRBJ1-4, with unresolved D. CDR3 length equals 15 residues. The germline V gene encodes CDR1 SSHAT and CDR2 FNYEAQ (reference sequence). CDR3 protein: CASSLSSGSYEKLFF. The CDR3 nucleotides read TGTGCTAGCAGCTTGTCTTCAGGTTCCTATGAAAAACTGTTTTTT.

This chain joins TRBV24-1 and TRBJ1-2, with 8 bases fitting TRBD1. Per the germline V gene, CDR1 is KGHDR and CDR2 is SFDVKD. V lost 5 bases to trimming and J lost 7 bases; unmatched junction nucleotides: 5. The CDR3 runs 13 residues. CDR3 bases: TGTGCCACCAGTGCGCAGGGGGCAGGTGGCTACACCTTC. Translated: CATSAQGAGGYTF.

The chain recombines TRBV20-1 with TRBJ2-7; no firm D call. V shed 7 bases and J shed 0 bases, with 7 bases lying between them. This CDR3 has 11 amino acids. The germline V gene encodes CDR1 DFQATT and CDR2 SNEGSKA (reference sequence). CDR3 sequence reads: CSGVHSYEQYF. The CDR3 nucleotides read TGCAGTGGTGTCCACTCCTACGAGCAGTACTTC.

V is TRBV7-2 and J is TRBJ1-2; 9 bases agree with TRBD1. Germline V CDR1 and CDR2: SGHTA, FQGNSA. The CDR3 covers 14 residues. The junction had 4 bases not matched to a gene; V was cut back by 2 bases and J by 6 bases. The CDR3 nucleotides are TGTGCCAGCAGCTTACGGACAGGGGACGATGGCTACACCTTC. Amino acids: CASSLRTGDDGYTF.

The chain uses TRBV27 and TRBJ2-3; tentative D call: TRBD1 (5 bases). Per the germline V gene, CDR1 is MNHEY and CDR2 is SMNVEV (reference sequence). The CDR3 totals 13 residues. V shed 7 bases and J shed 5 bases, with 13 bases lying between them. Here the CDR3 reads CASTTGPGDTQYF. The CDR3 DNA sequence: TGTGCCAGCACCACAGGTCCCGGAGATACGCAGTATTTT.

The gene calls are TRBV6-1 and TRBJ2-5; no definite D call. The V gene's germline CDR1 is MNHNS and CDR2 SASEGT. V lost 3 bases and J lost 10, with 12 bases in between. The CDR3 has 12 residues. CDR3 sequence: CASSDPPMCQYF. CDR3 in DNA: TGTGCCAGCAGTGACCCCCCCATGTGCCAGTACTTC.

The J gene is TRBJ2-1, the V gene TRBV5-5; D unclear. V lost 6 bases, J lost 0 bases, and 10 bases lay in between. Looked up from germline, CDR1 is SGHKS and CDR2 is YYEKEE (reference sequence). CDR3 length: 14 amino acids. For the CDR3, the DNA is TGTGCCAGCATTCTACAGAGCTCCTACAATGAGCAGTTCTTC. Protein product: CASILQSSYNEQFF. Full variable domain (missing parts from reference TRBV5-5 and TRBJ2-1): DAGVTQSPTHLIKTRGQQVTLRCSPISGHKSVSWYQQVLGQGPQFIFQYYEKEERGRGNFPDRFSARQFPNYSSELNVNALLLGDSALYLCASILQSSYNEQFFGPGTRLTVL.

CDR3 nucleotides: TGTGCCAGCTGCAGGGATTACGAGCAGTACTTC. It encodes CASCRDYEQYF. The gene calls are TRBV11-3 and TRBJ2-7, with D perhaps TRBD1 (5 bases). The CDR3 has 11 residues. Germline-derived CDR1 and CDR2 are SGHNT and YENEEA. V gave up 8 bases and J gave up 4 bases, with 9 bases separating them.

V usage is TRBV20-1 and J usage is TRBJ2-1; maybe TRBD2 (5 bases). This CDR3 is 14 amino acids long. The germline V gene has CDR1 DFQATT and CDR2 SNEGSKA (reference sequence). The V end was cut by 3 bases, the J end by 0 bases, with 9 bases between. CDR3 nucleotides: TGCAGTGCTAGTCGGACTTACTCCTACAATGAGCAGTTCTTC. This sequence encodes CSASRTYSYNEQFF.

J is TRBJ2-5 and V is TRBV7-2; D possibly corresponds to TRBD1 (6 bases). From germline, CDR1 is SGHTA and CDR2 FQGNSA. V shed 6 bases and J shed 3 bases, with 14 bases lying between them. The CDR3 is 14 amino acids. The CDR3 is CASSKGQVKETQYF. The CDR3 coding sequence is TGTGCCAGCAGTAAGGGACAAGTAAAAGAGACCCAGTACTTC.

Comments on this clone: Other nucleotide sequences in the sample specify the same CDR3. The chain joins TRBV10-3 to TRBJ2-7; 7 bases map to TRBD2. Germline assignment: CDR1 ENHRY and CDR2 SYGVKD. V was clipped by 3 bases and J by 3 bases; unmatched bases: 5. The CDR3 sequence is 14 residues long. The CDR3 protein is CAISERGGSYEQYF. In DNA form, the CDR3 reads TGTGCCATCAGTGAACGCGGCGGGAGCTACGAGCAGTACTTC.

This chain links TRBV19 with TRBJ2-7; TRBD2 matches at 10 bases. The CDR3 is 14 amino acids. The germline V gene has CDR1 LNHDA and CDR2 SQIVND (reference sequence). Trimming at V came to 5 bases and at J to 3 bases, leaving 4 bases not matched to a gene. CDR3 sequence reads: CASSPTSGVYEQYF. DNA for the CDR3: TGTGCCAGTAGTCCAACTAGCGGGGTCTACGAGCAGTACTTC.

Points on this clone: Other nucleotide sequences in the sample specify the same CDR3. The V call is TRBV3-1 (or the pseudogene TRBV3-2), the J call TRBJ2-7; TRBD1 might be the D (5 bases). Trimming took off 6 bases at V and 4 bases at J, with 10 bases between the two ends. CDR3 length: 12 residues. Germline lookup yields CDR1 LGHDT and CDR2 YNNKEL (reference sequence). As DNA, the CDR3 is TGTGCCAGCAGTCGATCAGGGTACGAGCAGTACTTC. It is translated as CASSRSGYEQYF.

This chain joins TRBV6-6 and TRBJ1-4; a weak D match, TRBD1 (6 bases). Per germline, CDR1 MNHNY and CDR2 SVGAGI (reference sequence). V was trimmed by 2 bases and J by 6 bases, leaving 10 bases between them. The CDR3 is made up of 14 amino acids. CDR3 amino acids: CASSYRQGYEKLFF. The CDR3 DNA is TGTGCCAGCAGTTACCGGCAGGGGTATGAAAAACTGTTTTTT.

The chain recombines TRBV9 with TRBJ1-3; D uncertain. Trimming pared 3 bases from V and 0 bases from J, leaving 7 bases between. This CDR3 spans 14 amino acids. Germline CDR1 and CDR2: SGDLS and YYNGEE. CDR3 sequence: CASSELISGNTIYF. CDR3 bases: TGTGCCAGCAGCGAACTAATCTCTGGAAACACCATATATTTT.

The rearrangement joins TRBV4-2 to TRBJ2-5; 10 bases fit TRBD2. The CDR3 spans 17 residues. Trimming took 3 bases from V and 2 from J; bases not matched to a gene: 9. Germline V gene data show CDR1 as LGHNA and CDR2 as YNFKEQ. Here the CDR3 reads CASSQRAGGGMQETQYF. CDR3 DNA sequence: TGTGCCAGCAGCCAGCGAGCGGGAGGGGGAATGCAAGAGACCCAGTACTTC.